This TCR beta chain was recorded in a study of control samples from healthy donors and cancer patients. TCRdb's copy holds only in-frame clones and misses some; the assay was immunoSEQ multiplex PCR. This table has some 410,000 clones, around 90% appearing once. V lost 1 base and J 5 bases, leaving 8 bases between the germline ends. The CDR3 is 13 amino acids. CDR1 is SGHAT and CDR2 is FQNNGV in the germline V gene. V usage is TRBV11-2 and J usage is TRBJ2-5; D ambiguous. The TCR comes from a man between 40 and 49 years old with head and neck cancer. Specimen: PBMCs. The CDR3 DNA follows: TGTGCCAGCAGCTTAGGAATCTACGAGACCCAGTACTTC. This gives the protein CASSLGIYETQYF.